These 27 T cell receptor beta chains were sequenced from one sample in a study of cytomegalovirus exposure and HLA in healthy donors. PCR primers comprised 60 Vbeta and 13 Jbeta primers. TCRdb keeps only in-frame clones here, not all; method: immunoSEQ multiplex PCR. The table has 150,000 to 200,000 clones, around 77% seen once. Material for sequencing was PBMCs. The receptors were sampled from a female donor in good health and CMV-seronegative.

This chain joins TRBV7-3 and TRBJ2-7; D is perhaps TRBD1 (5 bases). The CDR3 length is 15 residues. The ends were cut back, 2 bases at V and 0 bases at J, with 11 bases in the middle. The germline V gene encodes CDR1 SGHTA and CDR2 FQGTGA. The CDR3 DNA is TGTGCCAGCAGCTTAGGGGCAGCGAGCTCCTACGAGCAGTACTTC. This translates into CASSLGAASSYEQYF.

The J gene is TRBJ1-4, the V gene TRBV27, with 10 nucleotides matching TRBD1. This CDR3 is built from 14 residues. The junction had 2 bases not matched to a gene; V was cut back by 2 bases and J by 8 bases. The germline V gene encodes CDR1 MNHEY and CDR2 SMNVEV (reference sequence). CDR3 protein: CASSLGTGAEKLFF. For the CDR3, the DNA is TGTGCCAGCAGTTTAGGGACAGGGGCGGAAAAACTGTTTTTT.

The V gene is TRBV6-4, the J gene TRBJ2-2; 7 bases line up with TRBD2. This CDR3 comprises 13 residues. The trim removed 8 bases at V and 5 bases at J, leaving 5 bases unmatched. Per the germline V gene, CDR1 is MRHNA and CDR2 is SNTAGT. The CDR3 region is CASAPLATGELFF. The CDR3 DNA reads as TGTGCCAGCGCCCCACTAGCGACCGGGGAGCTGTTTTTT.

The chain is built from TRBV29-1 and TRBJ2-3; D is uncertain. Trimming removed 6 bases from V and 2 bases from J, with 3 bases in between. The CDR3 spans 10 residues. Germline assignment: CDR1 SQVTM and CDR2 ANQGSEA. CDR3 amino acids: CSVATDTQYF. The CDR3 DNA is TGCAGCGTAGCCACAGATACGCAGTATTTT.

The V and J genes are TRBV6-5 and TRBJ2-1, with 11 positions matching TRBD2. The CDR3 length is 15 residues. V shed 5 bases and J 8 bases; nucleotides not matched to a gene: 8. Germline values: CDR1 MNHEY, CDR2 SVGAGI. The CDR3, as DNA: TGTGCCAGCAGTACAGTAGCGGGGGGGCACCATGAGCAGTTCTTC. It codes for CASSTVAGGHHEQFF.

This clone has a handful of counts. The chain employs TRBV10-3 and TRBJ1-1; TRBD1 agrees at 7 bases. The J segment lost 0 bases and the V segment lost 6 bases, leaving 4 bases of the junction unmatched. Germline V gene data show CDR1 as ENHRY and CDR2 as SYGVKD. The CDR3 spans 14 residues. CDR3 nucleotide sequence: TGTGCCATCAGAACCGGGACAGTGAACACTGAAGCTTTCTTT. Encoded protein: CAIRTGTVNTEAFF.

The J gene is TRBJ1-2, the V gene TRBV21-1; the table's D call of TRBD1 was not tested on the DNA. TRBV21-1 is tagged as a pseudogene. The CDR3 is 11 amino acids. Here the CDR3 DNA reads TGTGCCCAGGGCCGTAACTATGGCTACACCTTC. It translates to CAQGRNYGYTF.

In DNA form, the CDR3 reads TGTGCCAGCAGTAGAACAGGGTTAAGGGGCTACACCTTC. It translates to CASSRTGLRGYTF. The V gene is TRBV28, the J gene TRBJ1-2; TRBD1 might be the D (6 bases). The V end lost 5 bases, the J end lost 8 bases, and 15 bases lay between the germline ends. From germline, CDR1 is MDHEN and CDR2 SYDVKM. This CDR3 has 13 amino acids.

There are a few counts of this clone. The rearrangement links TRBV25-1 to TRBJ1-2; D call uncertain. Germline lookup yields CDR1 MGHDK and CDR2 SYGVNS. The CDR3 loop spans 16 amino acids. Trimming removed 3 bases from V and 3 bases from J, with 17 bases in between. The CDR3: CASSDSDNPSYYGYTF. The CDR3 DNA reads TGTGCCAGCAGTGATTCAGACAACCCCTCTTACTATGGCTACACCTTC.

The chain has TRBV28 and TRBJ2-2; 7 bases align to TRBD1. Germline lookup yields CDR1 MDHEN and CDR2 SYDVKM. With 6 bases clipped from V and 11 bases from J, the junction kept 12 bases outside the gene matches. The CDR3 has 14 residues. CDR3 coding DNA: TGTGCCAGCAGACTGACAGGGAATAACGGCGAGCTGTTTTTT. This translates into CASRLTGNNGELFF.

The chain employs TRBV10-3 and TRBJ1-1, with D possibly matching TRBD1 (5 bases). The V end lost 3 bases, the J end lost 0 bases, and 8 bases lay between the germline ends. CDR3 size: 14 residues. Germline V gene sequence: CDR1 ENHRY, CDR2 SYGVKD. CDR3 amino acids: CAISDGALNTEAFF. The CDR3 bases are TGTGCCATCAGTGATGGGGCACTGAACACTGAAGCTTTCTTT.

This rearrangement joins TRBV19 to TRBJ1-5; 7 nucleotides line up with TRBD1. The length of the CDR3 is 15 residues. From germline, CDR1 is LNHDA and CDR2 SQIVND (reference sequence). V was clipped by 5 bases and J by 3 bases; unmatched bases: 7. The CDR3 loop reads CASSPRDSYNQPQHF. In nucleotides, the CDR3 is TGTGCCAGTAGTCCCAGGGACAGCTACAATCAGCCCCAGCATTTT.

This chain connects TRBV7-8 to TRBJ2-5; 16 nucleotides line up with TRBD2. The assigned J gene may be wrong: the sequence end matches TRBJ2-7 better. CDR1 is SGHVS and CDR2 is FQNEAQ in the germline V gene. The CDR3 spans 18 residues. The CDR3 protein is CASSLPGLAGGSSYEQYF. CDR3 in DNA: TGTGCCAGCAGCTTGCCGGGACTAGCGGGGGGGAGCTCCTACGAGCAGTACTTC.

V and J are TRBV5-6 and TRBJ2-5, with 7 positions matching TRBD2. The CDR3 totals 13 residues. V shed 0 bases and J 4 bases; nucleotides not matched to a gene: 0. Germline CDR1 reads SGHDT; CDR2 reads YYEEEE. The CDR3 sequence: CASSLAGGETQYF. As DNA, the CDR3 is TGTGCCAGCAGCTTGGCGGGAGGAGAGACCCAGTACTTC.

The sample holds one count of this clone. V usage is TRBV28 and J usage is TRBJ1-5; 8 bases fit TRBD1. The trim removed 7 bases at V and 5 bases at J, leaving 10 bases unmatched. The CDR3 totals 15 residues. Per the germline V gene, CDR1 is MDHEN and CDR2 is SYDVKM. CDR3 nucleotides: TGTGCCAGCACCTCACCGGCAGGGGGCTATCAGCCCCAGCATTTT. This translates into CASTSPAGGYQPQHF.

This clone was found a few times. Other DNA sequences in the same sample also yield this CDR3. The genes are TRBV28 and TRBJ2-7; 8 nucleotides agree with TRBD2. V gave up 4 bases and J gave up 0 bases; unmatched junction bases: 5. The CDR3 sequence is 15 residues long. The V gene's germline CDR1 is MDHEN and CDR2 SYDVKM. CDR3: CASSSPGGSSYEQYF. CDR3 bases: TGTGCCAGCAGTTCGCCGGGAGGGAGCTCCTACGAGCAGTACTTC.

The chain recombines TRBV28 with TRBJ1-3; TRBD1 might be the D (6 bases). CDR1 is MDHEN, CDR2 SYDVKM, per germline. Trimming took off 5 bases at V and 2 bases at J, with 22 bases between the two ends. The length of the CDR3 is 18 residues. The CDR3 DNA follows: TGTGCCAGCAGTACCCATCCCGGGGGGGGGCAGCCTGGAAACACCATATATTTT. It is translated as CASSTHPGGGQPGNTIYF.

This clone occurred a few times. CDR3 region: CASSQVGAYEQYF. The DNA of the CDR3 is TGCGCCAGCAGCCAAGTAGGGGCCTACGAGCAGTACTTC. The rearrangement links TRBV4-1 to TRBJ2-7; tentatively, D is TRBD1 (5 bases). The CDR3 is 13 amino acids. Trimming cost V 1 base and J 2 bases, with 6 bases left between them. Germline assignment: CDR1 MGHRA and CDR2 YSYEKL.

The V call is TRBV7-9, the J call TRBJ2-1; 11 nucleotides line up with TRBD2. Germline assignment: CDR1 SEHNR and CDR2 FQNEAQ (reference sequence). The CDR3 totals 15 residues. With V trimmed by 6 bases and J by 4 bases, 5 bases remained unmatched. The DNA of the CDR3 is TGTGCCAGCAGTTCTAGCGGGAGGCTTTACAATGAGCAGTTCTTC. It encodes CASSSSGRLYNEQFF.

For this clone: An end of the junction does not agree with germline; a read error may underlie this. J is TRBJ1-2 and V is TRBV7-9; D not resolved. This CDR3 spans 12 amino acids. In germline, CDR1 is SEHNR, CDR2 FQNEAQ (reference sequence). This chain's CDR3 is CSSSALTGGYTF. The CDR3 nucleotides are TGTTCCAGCAGTGCACTTACGGGGGGCTACACCTTC. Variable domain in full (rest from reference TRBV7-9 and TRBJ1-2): DTGVSQNPRHKITKRGQNVTFRCDPISEHNRLYWYRQTLGQGPEFLTYFQNEAQLEKSRLLSDRFSAERPKGSFSTLEIQRTEQGDSAMYLCSSSALTGGYTFGSGTRLTVV.

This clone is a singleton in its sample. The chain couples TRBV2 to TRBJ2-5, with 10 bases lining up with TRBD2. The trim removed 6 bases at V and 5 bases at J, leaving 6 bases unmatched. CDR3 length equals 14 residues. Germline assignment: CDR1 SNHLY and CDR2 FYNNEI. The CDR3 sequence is CASSQREGLETQYF. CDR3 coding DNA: TGTGCCAGCAGCCAGCGGGAGGGCCTTGAGACCCAGTACTTC.

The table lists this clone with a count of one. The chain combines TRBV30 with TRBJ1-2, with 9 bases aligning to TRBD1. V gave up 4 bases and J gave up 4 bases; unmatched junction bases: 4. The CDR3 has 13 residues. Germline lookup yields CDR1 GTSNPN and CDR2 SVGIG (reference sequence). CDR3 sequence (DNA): TGTGCCTGGACGACAGGGGGTAGCTATGGCTACACCTTC. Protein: CAWTTGGSYGYTF.

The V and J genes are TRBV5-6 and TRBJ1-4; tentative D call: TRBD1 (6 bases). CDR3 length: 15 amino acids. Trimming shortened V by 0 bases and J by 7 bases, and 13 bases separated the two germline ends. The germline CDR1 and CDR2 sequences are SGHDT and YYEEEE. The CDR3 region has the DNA TGTGCCAGCAGCTTGGCCGGGGGGCCGGGTGAAAAACTGTTTTTT. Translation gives CASSLAGGPGEKLFF.

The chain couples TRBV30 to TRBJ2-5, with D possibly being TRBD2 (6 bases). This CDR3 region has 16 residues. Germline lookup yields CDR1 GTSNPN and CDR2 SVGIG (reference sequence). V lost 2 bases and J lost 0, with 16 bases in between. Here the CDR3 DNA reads TGTGCCTGGAGTCAGGTCCGTTCGGGAGACCAAGAGACCCAGTACTTC. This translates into CAWSQVRSGDQETQYF. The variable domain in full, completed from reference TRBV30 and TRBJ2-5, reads SQTIHQWPATLVQPVGSPLSLECTVEGTSNPNLYWYRQAAGRGLQLLFYSVGIGQISSEVPQNLSASRPQDRQFILSSKKLLLSDSGFYLCAWSQVRSGDQETQYFGPGTRLLVL.

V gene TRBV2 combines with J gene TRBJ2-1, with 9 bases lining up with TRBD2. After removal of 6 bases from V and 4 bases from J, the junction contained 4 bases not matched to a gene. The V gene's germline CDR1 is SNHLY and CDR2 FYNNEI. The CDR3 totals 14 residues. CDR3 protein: CASRQTSGYNEQFF. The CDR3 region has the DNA TGTGCCAGCAGACAGACTAGCGGTTACAATGAGCAGTTCTTC.

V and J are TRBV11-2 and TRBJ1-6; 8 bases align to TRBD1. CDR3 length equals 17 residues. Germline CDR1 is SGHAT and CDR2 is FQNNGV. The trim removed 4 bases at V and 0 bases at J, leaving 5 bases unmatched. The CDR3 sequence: CASSSWTGHSYNSPLHF. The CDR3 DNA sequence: TGTGCCAGCAGCTCCTGGACAGGGCACTCCTATAATTCACCCCTCCACTTT.

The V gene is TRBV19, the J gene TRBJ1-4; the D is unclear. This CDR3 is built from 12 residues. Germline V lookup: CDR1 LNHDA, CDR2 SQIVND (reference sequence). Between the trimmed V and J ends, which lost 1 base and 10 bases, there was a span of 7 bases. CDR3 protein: CASSIGAGKLFF. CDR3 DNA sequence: TGTGCCAGTAGTATAGGGGCGGGAAAACTGTTTTTT.